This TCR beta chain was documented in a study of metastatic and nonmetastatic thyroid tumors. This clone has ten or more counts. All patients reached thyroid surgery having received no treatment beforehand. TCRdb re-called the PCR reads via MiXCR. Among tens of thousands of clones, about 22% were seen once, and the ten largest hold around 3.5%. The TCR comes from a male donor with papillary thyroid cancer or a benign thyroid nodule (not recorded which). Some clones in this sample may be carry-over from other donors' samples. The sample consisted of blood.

The CDR3 bases are TGTGCCAGCAGCGGAGACAGAGTCTATAATTCACCCCTCCACTTT. The encoded protein is CASSGDRVYNSPLHF. The J gene is TRBJ1-6, the V gene TRBV7-9; possible D gene TRBD1, 5 bases. The CDR3 covers 15 residues. Deletions cut 5 bases from V and 3 bases from J, with 11 bases between. CDR1 and CDR2 from the germline V gene are SEHNR and FQNEAQ (reference sequence).